The clone carrying this TCR beta chain was seen many times. Its antigen is undetermined. The CDR3 sequence is 15 residues long. CDR1 MGHRA and CDR2 YSYEKL come from the germline V gene. V lost 7 bases and J 0 bases, leaving 16 bases between the germline ends. These data are taken from a study of blood T cells in healthy people across ages. Points from the study as a whole: The study lacked donor CMV status, which possibly confounded expanded clonotype changes.

Sample-barcoded 5' priming and a J-beta primer mix drove a second PCR of 7 to 11 cycles. TCRdb ran MiXCR on the 5' RACE reads and lists one entry per CDR3 protein. The profile shows some 640,000 distinct CDR3 sequences, approximately 30% of them singletons. The sample consisted of blood. The genes are TRBV4-1 and TRBJ2-7; D might be TRBD2 (7 bases). This TCR was sampled from a woman aged 80 or over in good health. The CDR3 protein is CASTLARGPSYEQYF. CDR3 bases: TGCGCCAGCACACTCGCGCGGGGGCCCTCCTACGAGCAGTACTTC.